The 13 T cell receptor beta chains given below trace back to one sample, sequenced in a study of control samples from healthy donors and cancer patients. The repertoire was sequenced with immunoSEQ multiplex PCR; TCRdb's copy has only in-frame clones and lacks some. This table holds 120,000 or so clones, almost 95% found once. The material sequenced was PBMCs. The receptor set was obtained from an elderly man with head and neck cancer.

This clone occurred once. The rearrangement joins TRBV27 to TRBJ2-2, with 7 bases lining up with TRBD1. CDR1 and CDR2 (germline): MNHEY, SMNVEV (reference sequence). This CDR3 has 16 amino acids. V was pared by 0 bases and J by 6 bases, with 7 bases of the junction left unmatched. CDR3 in amino acids: CASSLSPTGSAGELFF. In DNA form, the CDR3 reads TGTGCCAGCAGTTTATCGCCGACAGGGTCTGCCGGGGAGCTGTTTTTT.

This rearrangement joins TRBV3-1 (or the pseudogene TRBV3-2) to TRBJ2-7; D unclear. From germline, CDR1 is LGHDT and CDR2 YNNKEL (reference sequence). The CDR3 runs to 15 residues. V lost 4 bases and J 3 bases, leaving 16 bases between the germline ends. This CDR3 reads CASSRKLSWRYEQYF. In DNA, the CDR3 is TGTGCCAGCAGCCGCAAGTTAAGTTGGCGCTACGAGCAGTACTTC.

The chain couples TRBV5-1 to TRBJ2-7, with D hard to call. Trimming shortened V by 0 bases and J by 2 bases, and 12 bases separated the two germline ends. CDR1 and CDR2 from the germline V gene are SGHRS and YFSETQ. This CDR3 has 15 residues. CDR3 sequence: CASSLEAVGTYEQYF. DNA of the CDR3: TGCGCCAGCAGCTTGGAGGCAGTAGGGACCTACGAGCAGTACTTC.

This rearrangement joins TRBV30 to TRBJ2-7; D may be TRBD1 (5 bases). Germline values: CDR1 GTSNPN, CDR2 SVGIG (reference sequence). V lost 2 bases, J lost 6 bases, and 14 bases lay in between. The CDR3 totals 13 residues. In nucleotides, the CDR3 is TGTGCCTGGAGTATCGAGCCTGGGGCCGAGCAGTACTTC. This gives the protein CAWSIEPGAEQYF.

The chain is built from TRBV5-1 and TRBJ1-1; possibly TRBD1 for D (6 bases). Trimming cost V 3 bases and J 6 bases, with 30 bases left between them. This CDR3 contains 19 residues. Germline-derived CDR1 and CDR2 are SGHRS and YFSETQ. CDR3 sequence: CASSSGVRDIGVGGAEAFF. CDR3 DNA: TGCGCCAGCAGCTCCGGAGTCCGGGACATAGGTGTTGGTGGCGCTGAAGCTTTCTTT.

V is TRBV6-1 and J is TRBJ1-2, with a tentative D call TRBD1 (5 bases). Germline CDR1 is MNHNS and CDR2 is SASEGT. Trimming took 3 bases from V and 0 from J, leaving 14 bases between them. The CDR3 has 16 amino acids. The CDR3 DNA is TGTGCCAGCAGTGATCGTCAGGGTCTGGCTAACTATGGCTACACCTTC. Protein: CASSDRQGLANYGYTF.

The chain is built from TRBV21-1 and TRBJ2-2. TRBV21-1 is recorded as a pseudogene. The length of the CDR3 is 15 residues. DNA of the CDR3: TGTGCCGGAAGTAATGGAGGGGGGAACACCGGGGAGCTGTTTTTT. As protein: CAGSNGGGNTGELFF.

This chain uses TRBV2 with TRBJ1-2; 9 bases are shared with TRBD1. The germline CDR1 and CDR2 sequences are SNHLY and FYNNEI. The CDR3 spans 15 residues. V trimming: 7 bases; J trimming: 4 bases; junction bases outside the gene matches: 10. CDR3 DNA sequence: TGTGCCAGCAAAGAACAGGGGGCGCCCAGCTATGGCTACACCTTC. Its translation: CASKEQGAPSYGYTF.

The J gene is TRBJ1-5, the V gene TRBV27, with a tentative D call TRBD1 (6 bases). Germline V CDR1 and CDR2: MNHEY, SMNVEV (reference sequence). V was trimmed by 8 bases and J by 5 bases, leaving 16 bases between them. This CDR3 has 14 residues. The CDR3 nucleotides are TGTGCCAGCGGACAGCAATGGGGAGATCAGCCCCAGCATTTT. Translated: CASGQQWGDQPQHF.

A single count supports this clone. The chain links TRBV12-3 or TRBV12-4 to TRBJ2-1; possibly TRBD2 for D (6 bases). The CDR3 loop spans 12 amino acids. Trimming pared 6 bases from V and 9 bases from J, leaving 12 bases between. The CDR3 region has the DNA TGTGCCAGCAGCTTTAGGAGGGTTGAGCAGTTCTTC. Amino acids: CASSFRRVEQFF.

About this clone: Relative to the germline gene, one junction end is altered; a read error may explain this. The chain couples TRBV7-9 to TRBJ2-7; 7 bases map to TRBD1. Germline CDR1 reads SEHNR; CDR2 reads FQNEAQ (reference sequence). The CDR3 contains 11 residues. CDR3 residues: CASSYTDRLLF. DNA of the CDR3: TGTGCCAGCAGCTACACGGACAGGCTCCTCTTC.

This clone has only one observation. The chain carries TRBV5-1 and TRBJ2-1; no firm D call. This CDR3 is 11 amino acids long. Germline V gene data show CDR1 as SGHRS and CDR2 as YFSETQ. Trimming shortened V by 7 bases and J by 6 bases, and 8 bases separated the two germline ends. The CDR3 is CASYSVNEQFF. The DNA for the CDR3 is TGCGCCAGCTACTCGGTCAATGAGCAGTTCTTC.

The J gene is TRBJ2-5, the V gene TRBV3-1 (or the pseudogene TRBV3-2); D ambiguous. The CDR3 consists of 12 residues. Trimming cost V 1 base and J 2 bases, with 2 bases left between them. CDR1 and CDR2 from the germline V gene are LGHDT and YNNKEL (reference sequence). Here the CDR3 reads CASSQVQETQYF. CDR3 nucleotide sequence: TGTGCCAGCAGCCAAGTACAAGAGACCCAGTACTTC.